Sequencing of this T cell receptor (beta chain) was carried out in a study of blood T cells in healthy people across ages (dated by TCRdb to the mid-2010s). General notes on the study: In model experiments, roughly one uniquely barcoded TCR beta cDNA molecule per two T cells was captured by template switching. Age-related changes in TCR beta repertoire diversity were measured in the study by deep sequencing normalized with unique cDNA molecular identifiers. Donors were grouped into four age groups: young (average roughly 17 years), middle-aged (under 40), aged (around 66) and long-lived (around 82). Using the same blood draw, the study looked at two additional independent replicas of 1 million unique cDNA reads for two donors, one aged 18 to 29 and the other aged 80 or older. General findings and caveats noted by the study authors: Estimates of total diversity based on one million sequenced T cells were considered lower bounds and underestimates. Donor CMV infection status was unknown, potentially confounding age-related changes in expanded clonotypes. The percentage of naive T cells measured by flow cytometry correlated strongly with observed TCR beta diversity. Conclusive comparison of naive and antigen-experienced compartments was prevented by the profiling of bulk unsorted PBMCs. Compared with the aged group, the long-lived group had more naive CD4+ T cells, fewer expanded clones and increased TCR diversity, a pattern suggesting age selection. Observed TCR beta diversity per million T cells fell roughly linearly with age, and a significant reduction was already apparent by age around 40.

Systemically healthy Caucasian individuals from Russia, 39 in total and aged about 6 to 95 years, were included as donors. Each donor gave ten milliliters of peripheral blood, drawn into EDTA-treated Vacutainer tubes. Ficoll-Paque density-gradient centrifugation was used to isolate PBMCs, with at least 7 million per sample. Trizol reagent was used to extract total RNA from PBMCs, with at least 5 micrograms per sample. The percentages of naive CD45RAhigh/CD27high T cells were determined by flow cytometry on a PBMC aliquot from every donor. Library preparation used 5' RACE. TCRdb shows the sequencer as Illumina HiSeq 2500. A second PCR of roughly 7 to 11 cycles was performed with a sample-barcoded 5' primer and a J-beta primer mix. Each TCR beta cDNA molecule received a unique molecular identifier from a template-switch 5' adaptor carrying 12 random nucleotides. Each sample yielded at least 2.5 million CDR3-containing paired-end reads. First-strand cDNA was synthesized from all RNA with the Mint cDNA synthesis kit, primed by a TRBC-specific oligonucleotide. After uracil-DNA glycosylase treatment, a first 18-cycle PCR used universal primers M1SS and BC2_uni_R on all cDNA. On the authors' methods: Each sample was normalized by randomly selecting 1 million high-quality reads, each carrying a distinct molecular identifier. Reads with shared molecular identifiers were discarded instead of being binned into consensus sequences. MiTCR, run with a Q25 quality threshold and the strictest error-elimination algorithm, handled CDR3 identification, clonotype clustering and error correction. A nonparametric unseen species model using Euler transformation provided a lower-bound estimate of total TCR beta diversity. TCRdb handled the public reads itself, with Q25 trimming in fastp and clone calling in MiXCR, and kept productive beta chains. All rows with the same CDR3 protein become a single entry with the most common DNA and genes. In this record, the V and J calls reflect TCRdb's handling and not the investigators' own analysis. The table for this sample lists hundreds of thousands of distinct CDR3 sequences; roughly 24% of them were counted only once. Together, the top ten hold 3% of the sample.

This clonotype was seen more than once but under ten times. Its antigen specificity is not known. Base qualities are missing; no much larger clone stands one base away. The same data also contributed to another study, on T cells of mothers and their children. The other study reports the following: The donors were nine systemically healthy Caucasian individuals, made up of three mothers and their six children. cDNA synthesis used all of the extracted RNA, with 1.5 ug of RNA in each 15 ul reaction. Sample barcodes and 2-4 random nucleotides were added via the M1S primer in the second PCR. Each mother yielded over 9 million TCR beta CDR3 reads and each child 3 million to 3.5 million reads. Thymic selection similarly shapes TCR recombination output in related and unrelated pairs, with minor effect from inherited differences. Normalized repertoire overlap was always slightly but never significantly higher in related than unrelated mother-child pairs. With a sensitivity of about 100 clones per million clonotypes, no persistent microchimeric T cell clones were detected. In the study, deep NGS was used to compare the TCR beta repertoires of mothers and children, and features distinguishing related mother-child pairs from unrelated individuals were sought. On average, the children were roughly 10 +/- 4 years old, while the mothers were approximately 40 +/- 4 years old. After adapter ligation was performed with NEBNext reagents, the libraries were sequenced on an Illumina HiSeq 2000 with 100+100 nt paired-end reads. To prevent cross-contamination, the mother and child libraries were prepared a month apart and were sequenced in separate runs. Each donor had between about 450,000 and 2,200,000 distinct TCR beta clonotypes identified. Naive TCR beta clonotypes were estimated from low-frequency clonotypes matched to each donor's FACS-determined naive share, without sorting.

The sequencing input was blood. This TCR was sampled from a boy aged 5-17 years in good health.

The bases read TGCGCCAGCGGTATCCAAAGCGGGGAGCTGTTTTTT. Translated, this is CASGIQSGELFF. The chain is assembled from TRBV5-1 and TRBJ2-2, with the D gene not clear enough to name. Sequences SGHRS (CDR1) and YFSETQ (CDR2) are obtained from the germline V gene. The CDR3 has 12 amino acids, counting the end cysteine and phenylalanine. Solely the CDR3 DNA is kept, with 36 bases framed from the first base. Relative to germline, V is 7 bases shorter and J is 7 bases shorter, with 11 bases between their ends.